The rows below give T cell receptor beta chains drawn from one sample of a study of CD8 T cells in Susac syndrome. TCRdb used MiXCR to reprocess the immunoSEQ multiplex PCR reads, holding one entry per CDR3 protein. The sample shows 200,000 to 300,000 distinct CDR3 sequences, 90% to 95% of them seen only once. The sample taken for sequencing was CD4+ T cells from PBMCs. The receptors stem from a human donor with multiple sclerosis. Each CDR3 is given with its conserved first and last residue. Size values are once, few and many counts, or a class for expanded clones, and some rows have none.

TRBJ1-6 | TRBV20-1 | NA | CSSRSLLSYNSPLHF
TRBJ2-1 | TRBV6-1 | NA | CASRQGSYNEQFF
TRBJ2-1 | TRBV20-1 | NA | CSAHRGVYNEQFF
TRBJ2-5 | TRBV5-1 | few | CASSSPGGETQYF
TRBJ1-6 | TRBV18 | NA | CASSPESGNSPLHF
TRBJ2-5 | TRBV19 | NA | CASSTDRGGETQYF
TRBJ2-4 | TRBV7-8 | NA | CASSNRGRDGNIQYF
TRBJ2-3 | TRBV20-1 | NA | CSASRVEADTQYF
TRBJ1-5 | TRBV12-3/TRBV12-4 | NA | CASSRRGPQHF
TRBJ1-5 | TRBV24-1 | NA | CATSDSWGASNQPQHF
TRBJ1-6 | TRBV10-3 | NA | CAISGPSTESSYNSPLHF
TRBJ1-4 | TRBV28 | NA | CATQQGRGEKLFF
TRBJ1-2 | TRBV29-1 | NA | CSVEKVQGRGYTF
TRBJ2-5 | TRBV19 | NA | CASSARQGETQYF
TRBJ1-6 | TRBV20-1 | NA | CSARQVGSYNSPLHF
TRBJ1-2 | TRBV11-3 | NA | CASSLDRDTGYGYTF
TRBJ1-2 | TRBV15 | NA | CATSRDRDYGYTF
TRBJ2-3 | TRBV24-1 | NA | CATSETTGTDTQYF
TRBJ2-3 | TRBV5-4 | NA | CASSRTRVDTQYF
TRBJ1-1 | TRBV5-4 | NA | CASSPGQINTEAFF
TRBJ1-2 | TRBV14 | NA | CASSQDAWGYTF
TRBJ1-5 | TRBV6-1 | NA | CASRPWGQPQHF
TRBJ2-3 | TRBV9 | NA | CASSWQNWDSDTQYF
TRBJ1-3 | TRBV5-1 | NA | CASSPSPGQVGNTIYF
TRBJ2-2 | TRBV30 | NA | CAWSDRGTGELFF
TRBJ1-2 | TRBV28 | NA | CASREGGYGYTF
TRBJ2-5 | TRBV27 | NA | CASGAGPQYF
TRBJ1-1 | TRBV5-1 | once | CASTSRGALNTEAFF
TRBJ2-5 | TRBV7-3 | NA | CASSPGQGGQTQYF
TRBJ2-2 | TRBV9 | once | CASSERGSTSTGELFF
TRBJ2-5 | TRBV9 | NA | CASSVGVGGRETQYF
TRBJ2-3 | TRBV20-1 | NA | CSARDFGLPTDTQYF
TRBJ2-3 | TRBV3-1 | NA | CASSQGFLAGGPLDTQYF
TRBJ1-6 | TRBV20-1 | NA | CSARDPSTGRAYNSPLHF
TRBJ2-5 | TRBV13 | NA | CASSWTSGTGETQYF
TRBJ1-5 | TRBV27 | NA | CASSPRQGVSNQPQHF
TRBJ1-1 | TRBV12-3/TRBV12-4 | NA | CASSLQTNYNTEAFF
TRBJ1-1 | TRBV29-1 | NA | CSVLILYRTEAFF
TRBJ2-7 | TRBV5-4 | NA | CASSTDTGDEQYF
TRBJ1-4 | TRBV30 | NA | CAWSEGSHEKLFF
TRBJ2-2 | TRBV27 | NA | CASSLWPDVGAPNTGELFF